The clone carrying this T cell receptor beta chain was recorded at least ten times. No antigen is known for it. Germline loops: CDR1 SGHVS, CDR2 FNYEAQ. V was pared by 5 bases and J by 0 bases, with 6 bases of the junction left unmatched. This CDR3 contains 16 residues. Libraries for TCRalpha and TCRbeta carried sample barcodes and unique molecular identifiers via 5'RACE. TCRdb re-analysed the 5' RACE reads in MiXCR, keeping a single row per CDR3 protein. The sample carries 550,000 to 600,000 distinct CDR3 sequences, less than 25% recorded once. The data are from a study of T-cell memory formation after mild COVID-19. Overall study: Clusters were largely donor specific. Findings and limits, study-wide: CM and EM subsets held most contracting CD4+ clones; EMRA held CD8+ ones.

The sequence was collected from an adult woman who had mild COVID-19 (a few samples of this study predate the infection). Cell type and time point are not known. The genes are TRBV7-6 and TRBJ2-5; TRBD2 matches at 10 bases. Sequencing was carried out using PBMCs or a T cell subset sorted from them (not recorded which). The CDR3 sequence is CASSLWTSGNQETQYF. For the CDR3, the DNA is TGTGCCAGCAGCCTTTGGACTAGCGGAAACCAAGAGACCCAGTACTTC.